This T cell receptor (beta chain) was sequenced during a study of CD4 T cells in relation to SARS-CoV-2 and coronaviruses. Looking at the study overall: Patient ages ranged from about 20 to 80, median 38. The restricting HLA molecule for shared crossreactive spike epitopes was mapped. General study points: Monoreactive clones expanded significantly more to SARS-CoV-2 than crossreactive clones did.

The germline V and J ends were trimmed by 4 bases and 1 base, with 10 bases remaining between them. The CDR3 runs 14 residues. Germline CDR1 is MGHRA and CDR2 is YSYEKL. As to this clone: The antigen is not known.

Assay: immunoSEQ multiplex PCR; the TCRdb copy retains only in-frame clones and omits some. The repertoire consists of 10,000 or so clones, with around 87% occurring once and the leading ten covering over 2%. This chain connects TRBV4-1 to TRBJ1-1, with a tentative D call TRBD1 (5 bases). The source material was naive CD4+ T cells from PBMCs. The subset is: naive CD4+ T cells isolated by negative enrichment. The receptor was isolated from an adult with COVID-19. The CDR3: CASSLRGTNTEAFF. The CDR3 nucleotides are TGCGCCAGCAGCCTGAGGGGCACGAACACTGAAGCTTTCTTT.